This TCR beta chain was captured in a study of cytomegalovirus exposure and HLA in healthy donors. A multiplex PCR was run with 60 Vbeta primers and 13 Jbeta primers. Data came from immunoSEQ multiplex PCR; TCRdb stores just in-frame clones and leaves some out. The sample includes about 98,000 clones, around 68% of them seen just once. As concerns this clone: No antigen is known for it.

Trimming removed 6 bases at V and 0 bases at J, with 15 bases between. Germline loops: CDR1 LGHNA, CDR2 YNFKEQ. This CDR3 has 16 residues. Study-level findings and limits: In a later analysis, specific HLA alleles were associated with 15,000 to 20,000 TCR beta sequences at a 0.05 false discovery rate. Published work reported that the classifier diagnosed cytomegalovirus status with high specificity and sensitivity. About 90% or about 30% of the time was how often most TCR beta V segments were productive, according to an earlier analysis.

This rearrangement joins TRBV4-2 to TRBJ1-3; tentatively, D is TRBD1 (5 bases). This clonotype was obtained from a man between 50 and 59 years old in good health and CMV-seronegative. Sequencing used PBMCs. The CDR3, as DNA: TGTGCCAGCAGTCGGGGGGGGATCCACTCTGGAAACACCATATATTTT. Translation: CASSRGGIHSGNTIYF.